This TCR beta chain is drawn from a study of cytomegalovirus exposure and HLA in healthy donors. Study as a whole: The 110 million or so unique TCR beta sequences, from some 170 million T cells, were found by an earlier analysis. Overall study findings and caveats: No immune exposure information besides CMV serostatus was available. Later work associated roughly 17,000 TCR beta sequences with HLA alleles at 0.05 false discovery rate.

The PCR contained 60 Vbeta and 13 Jbeta primers. Method: immunoSEQ multiplex PCR; TCRdb's copy keeps in-frame clones and lacks some. The repertoire consists of about 120,000 clones, with 70% to 85% occurring once and the leading ten covering roughly 9.7%. With respect to this clone: Its matching antigen is unknown.

The CDR3 spans 16 residues. Germline values: CDR1 MNHEY, CDR2 SMNVEV (reference sequence). This receptor was taken from a middle-aged man in good health and CMV-seropositive. The specimen sequenced was PBMCs. The chain couples TRBV27 to TRBJ2-5; 15 bases agree with TRBD2. The DNA end is a closer match to TRBJ2-7, so the J assignment may be wrong. CDR3 protein: CASSGGLAGGHYEQYF. The CDR3 nucleotides read TGTGCCAGCTCTGGGGGACTAGCGGGGGGACACTACGAGCAGTACTTC.